This T cell receptor beta chain was recorded in a study of cytomegalovirus exposure and HLA in healthy donors. A remark on this clone: Its antigen remains unknown.

The primer mix had 60 Vbeta and 13 Jbeta primers. Clones were sequenced by immunoSEQ multiplex PCR, and TCRdb holds only the in-frame ones, with some missing. The sample shows under 200,000 clones, approximately 83% of them seen only once. General study findings and limits: High specificity and sensitivity for cytomegalovirus status were reported for the classifier. In vitro checks showed that a few CMV-associated chains really do target CMV antigens. Among TCR beta chains, those listed as cytomegalovirus-associated numbered over 150. Across all donors, roughly uniform sequencing depth was an assumption of the presence/absence analyses.

Germline values: CDR1 SGHVS, CDR2 FNYEAQ. The CDR3 spans 16 residues. V dropped 1 base and J dropped 3; count of bases not matched to a gene: 8. This TCR was sampled from a man aged 18-30 years in good health and CMV-seropositive. Sequencing used PBMCs. V and J are TRBV7-6 and TRBJ2-7; 8 bases are a match to TRBD1. The CDR3: CASSLGRGRNGYEQYF. Here the CDR3 DNA reads TGTGCCAGCAGCTTAGGCAGGGGGCGAAACGGCTACGAGCAGTACTTC. Using reference TRBV7-6 and TRBJ2-7 for the parts outside the CDR3, the full variable domain is GAGVSQSPRYKVTKRGQDVALRCDPISGHVSLYWYRQALGQGPEFLTYFNYEAQQDKSGLPNDRFSAERPEGSISTLTIQRTEQRDSAMYRCASSLGRGRNGYEQYFGPGTRLTVT.